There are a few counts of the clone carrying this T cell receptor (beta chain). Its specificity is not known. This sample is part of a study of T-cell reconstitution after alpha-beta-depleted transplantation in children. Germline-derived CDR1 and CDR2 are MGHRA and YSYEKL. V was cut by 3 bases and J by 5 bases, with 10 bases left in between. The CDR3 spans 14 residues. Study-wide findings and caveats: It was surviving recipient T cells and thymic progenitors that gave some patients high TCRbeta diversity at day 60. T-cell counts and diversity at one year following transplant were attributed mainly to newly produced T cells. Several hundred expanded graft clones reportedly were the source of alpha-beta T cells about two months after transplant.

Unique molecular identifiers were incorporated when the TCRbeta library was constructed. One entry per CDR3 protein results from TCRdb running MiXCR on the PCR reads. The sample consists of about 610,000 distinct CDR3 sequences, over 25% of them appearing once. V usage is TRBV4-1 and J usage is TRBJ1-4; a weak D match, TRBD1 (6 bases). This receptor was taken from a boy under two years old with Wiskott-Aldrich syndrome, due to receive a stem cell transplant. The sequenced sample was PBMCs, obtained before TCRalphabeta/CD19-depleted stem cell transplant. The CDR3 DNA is TGCGCCAGCAGCCATAGCAGGGGCAATGAAAAACTGTTTTTT. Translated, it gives CASSHSRGNEKLFF.